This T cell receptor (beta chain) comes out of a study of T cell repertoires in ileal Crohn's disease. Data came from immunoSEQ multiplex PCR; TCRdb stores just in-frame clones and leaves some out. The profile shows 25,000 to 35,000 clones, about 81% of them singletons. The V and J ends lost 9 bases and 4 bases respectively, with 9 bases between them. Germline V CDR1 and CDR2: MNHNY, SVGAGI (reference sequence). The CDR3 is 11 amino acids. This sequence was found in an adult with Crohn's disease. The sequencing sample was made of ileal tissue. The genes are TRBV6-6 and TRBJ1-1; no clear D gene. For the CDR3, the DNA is TGTGCCAGTATGGCAGGCACTGAAGCTTTCTTT. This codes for CASMAGTEAFF.